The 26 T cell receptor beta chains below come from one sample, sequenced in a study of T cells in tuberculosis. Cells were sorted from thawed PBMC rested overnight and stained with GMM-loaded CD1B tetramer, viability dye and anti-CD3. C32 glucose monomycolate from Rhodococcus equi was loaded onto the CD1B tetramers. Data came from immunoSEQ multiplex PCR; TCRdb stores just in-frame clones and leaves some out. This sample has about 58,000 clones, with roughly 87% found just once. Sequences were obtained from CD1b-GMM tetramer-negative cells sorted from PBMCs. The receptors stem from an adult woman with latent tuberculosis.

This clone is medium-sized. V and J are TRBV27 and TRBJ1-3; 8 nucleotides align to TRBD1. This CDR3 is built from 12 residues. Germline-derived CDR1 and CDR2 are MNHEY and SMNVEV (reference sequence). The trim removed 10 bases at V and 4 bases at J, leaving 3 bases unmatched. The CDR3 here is CATQGAGNTIYF. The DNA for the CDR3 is TGTGCCACCCAGGGGGCGGGAAACACCATATATTTT.

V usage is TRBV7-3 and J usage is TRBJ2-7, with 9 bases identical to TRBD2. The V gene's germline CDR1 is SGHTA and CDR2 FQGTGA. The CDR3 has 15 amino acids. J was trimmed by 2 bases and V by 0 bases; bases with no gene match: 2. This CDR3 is CASSLTAGGPYEQYF. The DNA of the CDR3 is TGTGCCAGCAGCTTAACAGCGGGGGGCCCCTACGAGCAGTACTTC.

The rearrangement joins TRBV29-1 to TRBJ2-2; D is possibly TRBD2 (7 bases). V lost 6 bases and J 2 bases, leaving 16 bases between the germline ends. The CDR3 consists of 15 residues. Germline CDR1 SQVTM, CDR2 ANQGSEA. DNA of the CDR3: TGCAGCGTCGCGTTGGGGGGGGCCAACACCGGGGAGCTGTTTTTT. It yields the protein CSVALGGANTGELFF.

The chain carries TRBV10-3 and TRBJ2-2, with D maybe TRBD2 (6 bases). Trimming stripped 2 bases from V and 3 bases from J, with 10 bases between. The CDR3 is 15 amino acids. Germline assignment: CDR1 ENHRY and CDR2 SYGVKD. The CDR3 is CAISERGSDTGELFF. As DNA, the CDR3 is TGTGCCATCAGTGAGCGGGGGTCGGACACCGGGGAGCTGTTTTTT.

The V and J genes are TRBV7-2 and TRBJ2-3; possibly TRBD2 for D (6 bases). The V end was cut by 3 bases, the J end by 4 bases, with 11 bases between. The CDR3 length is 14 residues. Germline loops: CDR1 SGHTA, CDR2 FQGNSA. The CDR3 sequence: CASSFVGGPDTQYF. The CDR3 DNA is TGTGCCAGCAGCTTCGTGGGAGGACCAGATACGCAGTATTTT.

The CDR3 sequence: CASRRQPNTEAFF. The CDR3 DNA sequence: TGTGCCAGCAGAAGACAGCCGAACACTGAAGCTTTCTTT. The V call is TRBV27, the J call TRBJ1-1, with a weak D call TRBD1 (5 bases). V lost 6 bases and J lost 1, with 9 bases in between. Looked up from germline, CDR1 is MNHEY and CDR2 is SMNVEV (reference sequence). This CDR3 spans 13 amino acids.

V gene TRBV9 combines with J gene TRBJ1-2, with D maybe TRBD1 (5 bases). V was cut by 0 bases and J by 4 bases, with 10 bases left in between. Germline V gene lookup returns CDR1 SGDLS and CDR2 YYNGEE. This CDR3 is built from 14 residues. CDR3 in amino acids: CASSVDQGSYGYTF. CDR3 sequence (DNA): TGTGCCAGCAGCGTAGATCAGGGCAGCTATGGCTACACCTTC. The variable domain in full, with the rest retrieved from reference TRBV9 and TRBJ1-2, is DSGVTQTPKHLITATGQRVTLRCSPRSGDLSVYWYQQSLDQGLQFLIQYYNGEERAKGNILERFSAQQFPDLHSELNLSSLELGDSALYFCASSVDQGSYGYTFGSGTRLTVV.

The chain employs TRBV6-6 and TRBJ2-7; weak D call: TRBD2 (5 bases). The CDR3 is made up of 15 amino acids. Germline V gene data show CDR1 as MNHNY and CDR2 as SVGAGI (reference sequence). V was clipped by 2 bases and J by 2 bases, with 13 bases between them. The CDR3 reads CASSYPSTGTYEQYF. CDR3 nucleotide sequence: TGTGCCAGCAGTTACCCCTCTACGGGAACCTACGAGCAGTACTTC.

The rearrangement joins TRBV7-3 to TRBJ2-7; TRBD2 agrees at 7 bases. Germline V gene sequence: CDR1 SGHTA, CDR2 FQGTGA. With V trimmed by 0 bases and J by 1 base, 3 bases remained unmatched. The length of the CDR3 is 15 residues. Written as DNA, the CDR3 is TGTGCCAGCAGCTTAACCAGCGGGACTTCCTACGAGCAGTACTTC. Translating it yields CASSLTSGTSYEQYF.

The CDR3 loop is CASRRGASDTGELFF. CDR3 in DNA: TGTGCCAGCCGACGGGGGGCCTCAGACACCGGGGAGCTGTTTTTT. V and J are TRBV4-2 and TRBJ2-2; the D gene is possibly TRBD2 (7 bases). The CDR3 extends over 15 amino acids. Germline V gene sequence: CDR1 LGHNA, CDR2 YNFKEQ. V was pared by 8 bases and J by 3 bases, with 16 bases between.

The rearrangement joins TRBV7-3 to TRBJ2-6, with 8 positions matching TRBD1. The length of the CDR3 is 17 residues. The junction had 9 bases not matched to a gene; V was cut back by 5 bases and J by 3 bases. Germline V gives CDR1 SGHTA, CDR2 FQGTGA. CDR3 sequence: CASSARQGRSGANVLTF. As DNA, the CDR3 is TGTGCCAGCAGCGCACGACAGGGGAGGAGTGGGGCCAACGTCCTGACTTTC.

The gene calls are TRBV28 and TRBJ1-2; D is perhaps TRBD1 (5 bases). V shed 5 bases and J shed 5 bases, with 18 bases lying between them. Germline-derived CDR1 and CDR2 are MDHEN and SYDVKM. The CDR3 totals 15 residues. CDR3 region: CASSTASGGSYGYTF. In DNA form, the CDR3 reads TGTGCCAGCAGTACGGCCTCTGGGGGGAGTTATGGCTACACCTTC.

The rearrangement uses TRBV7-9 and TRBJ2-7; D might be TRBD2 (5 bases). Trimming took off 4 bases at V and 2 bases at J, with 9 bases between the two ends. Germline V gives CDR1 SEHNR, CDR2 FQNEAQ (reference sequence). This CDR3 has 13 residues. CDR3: CASSYALAYEQYF. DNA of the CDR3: TGTGCCAGCAGCTACGCACTAGCCTACGAGCAGTACTTC.

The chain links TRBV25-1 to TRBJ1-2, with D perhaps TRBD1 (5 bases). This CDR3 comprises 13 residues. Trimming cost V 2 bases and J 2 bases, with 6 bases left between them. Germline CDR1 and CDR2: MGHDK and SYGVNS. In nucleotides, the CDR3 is TGTGCCAGCAGTGAACACAGGAACTATGGCTACACCTTC. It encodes CASSEHRNYGYTF.

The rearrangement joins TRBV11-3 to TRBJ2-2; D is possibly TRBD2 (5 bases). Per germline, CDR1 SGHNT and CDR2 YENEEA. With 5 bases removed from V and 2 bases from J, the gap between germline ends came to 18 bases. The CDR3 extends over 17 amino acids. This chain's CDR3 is CASSPFKGRLNTGELFF. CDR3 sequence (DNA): TGTGCCAGCAGCCCCTTTAAAGGGAGACTAAACACCGGGGAGCTGTTTTTT.

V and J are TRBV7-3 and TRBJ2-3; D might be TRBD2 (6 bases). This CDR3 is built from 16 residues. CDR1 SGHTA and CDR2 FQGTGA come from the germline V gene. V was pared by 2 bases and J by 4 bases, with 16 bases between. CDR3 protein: CASSLSGTVGADTQYF. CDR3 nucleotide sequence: TGTGCCAGCAGCTTATCCGGGACTGTGGGAGCAGATACGCAGTATTTT.

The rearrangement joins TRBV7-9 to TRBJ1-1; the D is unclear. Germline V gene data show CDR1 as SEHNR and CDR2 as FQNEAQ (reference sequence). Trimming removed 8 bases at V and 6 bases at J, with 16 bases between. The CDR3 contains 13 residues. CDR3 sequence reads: CASLGRSDAEAFF. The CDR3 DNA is TGTGCCAGCCTTGGCAGGTCTGACGCTGAAGCTTTCTTT.

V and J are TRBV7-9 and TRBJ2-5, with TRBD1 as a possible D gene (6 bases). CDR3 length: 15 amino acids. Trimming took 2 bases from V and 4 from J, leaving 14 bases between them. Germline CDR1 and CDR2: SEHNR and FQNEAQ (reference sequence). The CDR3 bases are TGTGCCAGCAGCTTAACCCAGGGGCTCGGAGAGACCCAGTACTTC. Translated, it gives CASSLTQGLGETQYF.

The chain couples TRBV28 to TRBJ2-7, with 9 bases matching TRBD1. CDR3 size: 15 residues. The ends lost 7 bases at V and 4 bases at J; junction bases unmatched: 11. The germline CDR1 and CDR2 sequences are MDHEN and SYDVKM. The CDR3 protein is CASKGAWDREYEQYF. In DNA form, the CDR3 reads TGTGCCAGCAAGGGGGCCTGGGACAGGGAGTACGAGCAGTACTTC.

This CDR3 reads CASSSGQSGQPQHF. The CDR3 DNA reads as TGTGCCAGCAGCTCGGGACAGTCTGGTCAGCCCCAGCATTTT. The genes are TRBV7-2 and TRBJ1-5; 7 positions agree with TRBD1. The CDR3 has 14 amino acids. V shed 4 bases, J shed 6 bases, and the junction held 6 bases outside the gene matches. Germline CDR1 reads SGHTA; CDR2 reads FQGNSA.

CDR3 sequence: CASSLGGVWYEQYF. As DNA, the CDR3 is TGTGCCAGCAGCCTGGGGGGGGTCTGGTACGAGCAGTACTTC. V is TRBV7-9 and J is TRBJ2-7, with TRBD2 matching 7 bases. The ends lost 5 bases at V and 4 bases at J; junction bases unmatched: 8. The germline V gene encodes CDR1 SEHNR and CDR2 FQNEAQ (reference sequence). The CDR3 is made up of 14 amino acids.

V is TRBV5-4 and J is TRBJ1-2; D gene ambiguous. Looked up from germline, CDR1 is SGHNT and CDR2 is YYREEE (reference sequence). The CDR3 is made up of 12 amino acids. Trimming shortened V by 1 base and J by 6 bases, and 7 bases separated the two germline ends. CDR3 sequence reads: CASSLSGNGYTF. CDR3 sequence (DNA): TGTGCCAGCAGCTTGTCGGGGAATGGCTACACCTTC.

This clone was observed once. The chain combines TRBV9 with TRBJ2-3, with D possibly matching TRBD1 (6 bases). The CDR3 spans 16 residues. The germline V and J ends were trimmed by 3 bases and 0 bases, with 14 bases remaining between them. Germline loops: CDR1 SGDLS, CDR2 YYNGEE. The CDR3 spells CASSAGTTRSTDTQYF. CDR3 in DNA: TGTGCCAGCAGCGCCGGGACAACTAGGAGCACAGATACGCAGTATTTT.

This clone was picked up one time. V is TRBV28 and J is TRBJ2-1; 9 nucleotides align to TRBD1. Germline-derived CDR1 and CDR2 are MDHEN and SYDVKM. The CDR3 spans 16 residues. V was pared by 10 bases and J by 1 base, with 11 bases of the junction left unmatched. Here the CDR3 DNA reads TGTGCCACCCACGGTCGGGGACAGGGTTCCTACAATGAGCAGTTCTTC. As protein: CATHGRGQGSYNEQFF. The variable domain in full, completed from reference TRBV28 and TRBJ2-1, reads DVKVTQSSRYLVKRTGEKVFLECVQDMDHENMFWYRQDPGLGLRLIYFSYDVKMKEKGDIPEGYSVSREKKERFSLILESASTNQTSMYLCATHGRGQGSYNEQFFGPGTRLTVL.

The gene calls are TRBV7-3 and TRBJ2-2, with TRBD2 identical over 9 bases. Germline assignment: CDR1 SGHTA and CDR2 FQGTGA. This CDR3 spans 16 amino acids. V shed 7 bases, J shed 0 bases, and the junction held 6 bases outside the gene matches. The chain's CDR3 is CASNLGGGANTGELFF. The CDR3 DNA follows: TGTGCCAGCAACTTGGGCGGGGGGGCGAACACCGGGGAGCTGTTTTTT.

The CDR3 bases are TGTGCCAGCAGCTTAGGCGGACTAGCCAGCTACGAGCAGTACTTC. This gives the protein CASSLGGLASYEQYF. The chain is built from TRBV7-9 and TRBJ2-5; 8 positions agree with TRBD2. The DNA end is a closer match to TRBJ2-7, so the J assignment may be wrong. Looked up from germline, CDR1 is SEHNR and CDR2 is FQNEAQ (reference sequence). The CDR3 consists of 15 residues.